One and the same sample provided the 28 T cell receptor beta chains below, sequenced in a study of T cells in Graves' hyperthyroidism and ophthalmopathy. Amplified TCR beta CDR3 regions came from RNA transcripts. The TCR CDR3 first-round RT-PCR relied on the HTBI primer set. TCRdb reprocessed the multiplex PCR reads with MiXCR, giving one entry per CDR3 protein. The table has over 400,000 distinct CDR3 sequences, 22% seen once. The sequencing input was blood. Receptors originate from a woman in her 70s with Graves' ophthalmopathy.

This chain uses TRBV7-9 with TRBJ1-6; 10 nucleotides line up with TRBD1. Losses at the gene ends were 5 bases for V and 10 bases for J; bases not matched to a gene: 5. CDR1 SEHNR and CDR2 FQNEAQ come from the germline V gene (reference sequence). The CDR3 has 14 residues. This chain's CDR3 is CASSPGTGVSPLHF. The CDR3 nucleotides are TGTGCCAGCAGCCCCGGGACAGGGGTCTCACCCCTCCACTTT.

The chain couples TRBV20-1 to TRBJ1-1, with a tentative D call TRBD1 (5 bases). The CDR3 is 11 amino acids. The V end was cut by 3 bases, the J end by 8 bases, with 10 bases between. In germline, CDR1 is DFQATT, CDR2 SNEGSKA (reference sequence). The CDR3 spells CSASGGGEAFF. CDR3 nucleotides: TGCAGTGCTAGTGGTGGGGGGGAAGCTTTCTTT.

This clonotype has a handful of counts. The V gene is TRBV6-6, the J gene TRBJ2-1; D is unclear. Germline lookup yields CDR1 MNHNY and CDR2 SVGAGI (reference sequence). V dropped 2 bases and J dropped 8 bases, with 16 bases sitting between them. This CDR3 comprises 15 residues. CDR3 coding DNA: TGTGCCAGCAGTTACAGGGATCGACAAGTATATGAGCAGTTCTTC. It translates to CASSYRDRQVYEQFF.

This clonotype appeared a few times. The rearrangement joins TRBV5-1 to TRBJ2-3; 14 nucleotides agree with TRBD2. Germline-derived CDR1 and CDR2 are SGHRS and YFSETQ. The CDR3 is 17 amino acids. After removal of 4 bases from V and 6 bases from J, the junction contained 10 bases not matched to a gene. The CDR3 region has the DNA TGCGCCAGCAGCCTGTCGGGACTAGCGGGAGTTGGCGATACGCAGTATTTT. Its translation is CASSLSGLAGVGDTQYF. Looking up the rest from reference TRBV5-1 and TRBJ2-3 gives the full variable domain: KAGVTQTPRYLIKTRGQQVTLSCSPISGHRSVSWYQQTPGQGLQFLFEYFSETQRNKGNFPGRFSGRQFSNSRSEMNVSTLELGDSALYLCASSLSGLAGVGDTQYFGPGTRLTVL.

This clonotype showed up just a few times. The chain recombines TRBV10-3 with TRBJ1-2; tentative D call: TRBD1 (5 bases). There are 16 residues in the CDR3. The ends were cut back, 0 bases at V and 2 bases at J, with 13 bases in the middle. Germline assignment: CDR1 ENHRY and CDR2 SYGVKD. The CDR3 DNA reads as TGTGCCATCAGTGAGTCACAGGTCATACTCAACTATGGCTACACCTTC. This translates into CAISESQVILNYGYTF.

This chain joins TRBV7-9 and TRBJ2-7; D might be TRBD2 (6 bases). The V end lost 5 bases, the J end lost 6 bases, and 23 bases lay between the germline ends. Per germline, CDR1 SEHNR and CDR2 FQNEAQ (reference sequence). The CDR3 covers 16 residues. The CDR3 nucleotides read TGTGCCAGCAGCCCCCGGGGGTTAAATAGGCCTGGCGAGCAGTACTTC. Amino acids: CASSPRGLNRPGEQYF.

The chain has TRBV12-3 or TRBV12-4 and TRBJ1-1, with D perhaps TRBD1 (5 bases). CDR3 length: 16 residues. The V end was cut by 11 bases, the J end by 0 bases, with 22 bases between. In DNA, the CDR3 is TGTGCCGACCGTTCGGAGAGGGGACTGATGAACACTGAAGCTTTCTTT. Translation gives CADRSERGLMNTEAFF.

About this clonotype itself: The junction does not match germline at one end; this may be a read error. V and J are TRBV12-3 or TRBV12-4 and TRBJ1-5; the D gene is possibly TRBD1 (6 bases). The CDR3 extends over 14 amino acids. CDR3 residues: CANSLQGSNQPQHF. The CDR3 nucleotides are TGTGCCAACAGTTTACAGGGATCCAATCAGCCCCAGCATTTT.

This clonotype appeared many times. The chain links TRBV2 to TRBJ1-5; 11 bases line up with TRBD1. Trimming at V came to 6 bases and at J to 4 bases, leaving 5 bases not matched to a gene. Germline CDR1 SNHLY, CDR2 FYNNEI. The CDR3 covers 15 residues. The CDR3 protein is CASSPGQGANQPQHF. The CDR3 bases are TGTGCCAGCAGCCCTGGACAGGGGGCGAATCAGCCCCAGCATTTT.

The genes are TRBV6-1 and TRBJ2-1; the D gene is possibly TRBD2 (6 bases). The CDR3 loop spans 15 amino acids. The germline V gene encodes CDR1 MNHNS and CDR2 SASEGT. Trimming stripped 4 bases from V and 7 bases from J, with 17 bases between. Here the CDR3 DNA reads TGTGCCAGCAGTGTGACTAGTGTAAATATAAATGAGCAGTTCTTC. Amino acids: CASSVTSVNINEQFF.

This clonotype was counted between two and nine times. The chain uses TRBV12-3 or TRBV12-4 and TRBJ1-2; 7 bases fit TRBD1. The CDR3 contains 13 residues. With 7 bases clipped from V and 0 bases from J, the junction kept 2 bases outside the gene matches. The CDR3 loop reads CASNGTANYGYTF. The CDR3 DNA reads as TGTGCCAGCAATGGGACAGCTAACTATGGCTACACCTTC.

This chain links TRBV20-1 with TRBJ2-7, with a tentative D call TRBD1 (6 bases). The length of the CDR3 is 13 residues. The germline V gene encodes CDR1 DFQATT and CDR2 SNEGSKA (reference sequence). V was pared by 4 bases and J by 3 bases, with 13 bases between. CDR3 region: CSAIQDSRYEQYF. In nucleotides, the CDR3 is TGCAGTGCTATCCAGGACAGCCGCTACGAGCAGTACTTC.

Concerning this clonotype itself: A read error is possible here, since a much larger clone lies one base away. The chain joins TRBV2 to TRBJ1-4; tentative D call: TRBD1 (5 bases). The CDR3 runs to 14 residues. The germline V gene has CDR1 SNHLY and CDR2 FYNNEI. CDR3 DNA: TGTGCCAGCAGTCCCGGGACTAATAATAAAAAACTGTTTTTT. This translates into CASSPGTNNKKLFF.

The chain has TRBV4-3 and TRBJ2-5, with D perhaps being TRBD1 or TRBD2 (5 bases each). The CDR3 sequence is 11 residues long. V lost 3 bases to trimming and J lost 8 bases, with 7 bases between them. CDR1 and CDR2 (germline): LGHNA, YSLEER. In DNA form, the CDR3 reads TGCGCCAGCAGCCAGGGGACCACCCAGTACTTC. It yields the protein CASSQGTTQYF.

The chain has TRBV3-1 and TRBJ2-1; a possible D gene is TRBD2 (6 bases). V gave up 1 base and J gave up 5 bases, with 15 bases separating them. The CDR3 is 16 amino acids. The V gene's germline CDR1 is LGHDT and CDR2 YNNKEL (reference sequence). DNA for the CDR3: TGTGCCAGCAGCCAAGGGGGACTCGTCCGGGACAATGAGCAGTTCTTC. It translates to CASSQGGLVRDNEQFF.

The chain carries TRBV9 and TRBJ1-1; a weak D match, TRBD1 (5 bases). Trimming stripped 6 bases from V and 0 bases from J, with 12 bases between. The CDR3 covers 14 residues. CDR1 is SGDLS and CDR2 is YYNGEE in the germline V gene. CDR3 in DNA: TGTGCCAGCAACCTAGGGACGGTGAACACTGAAGCTTTCTTT. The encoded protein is CASNLGTVNTEAFF.

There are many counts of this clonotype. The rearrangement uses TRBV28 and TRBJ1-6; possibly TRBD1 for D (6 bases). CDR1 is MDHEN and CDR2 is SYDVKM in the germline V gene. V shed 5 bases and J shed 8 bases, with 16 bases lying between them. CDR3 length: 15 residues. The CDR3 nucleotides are TGTGCCAGCAGTCGGGCGGGGGCAGGGTATTCACCCCTCCACTTT. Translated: CASSRAGAGYSPLHF. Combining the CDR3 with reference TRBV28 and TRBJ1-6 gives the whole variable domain DVKVTQSSRYLVKRTGEKVFLECVQDMDHENMFWYRQDPGLGLRLIYFSYDVKMKEKGDIPEGYSVSREKKERFSLILESASTNQTSMYLCASSRAGAGYSPLHFGNGTRLTVT.

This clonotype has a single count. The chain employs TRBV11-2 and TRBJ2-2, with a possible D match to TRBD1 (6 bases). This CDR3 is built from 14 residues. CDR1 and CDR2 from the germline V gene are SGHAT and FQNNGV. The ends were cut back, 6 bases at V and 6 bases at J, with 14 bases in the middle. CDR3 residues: CASSRAGVAGELFF. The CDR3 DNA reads TGTGCCAGCAGTCGAGCAGGGGTCGCCGGGGAGCTGTTTTTT. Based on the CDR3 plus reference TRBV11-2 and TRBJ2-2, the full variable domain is EAGVAQSPRYKIIEKRQSVAFWCNPISGHATLYWYQQILGQGPKLLIQFQNNGVVDDSQLPKDRFSAERLKGVDSTLKIQPAKLEDSAVYLCASSRAGVAGELFFGEGSRLTVL.

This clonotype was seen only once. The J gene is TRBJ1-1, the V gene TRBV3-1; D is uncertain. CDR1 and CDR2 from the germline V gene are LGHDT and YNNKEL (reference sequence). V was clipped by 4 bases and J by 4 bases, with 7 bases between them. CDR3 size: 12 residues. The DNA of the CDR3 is TGTGCCAGCAGCCCTTCGAGCACTGAAGCTTTCTTT. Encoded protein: CASSPSSTEAFF.

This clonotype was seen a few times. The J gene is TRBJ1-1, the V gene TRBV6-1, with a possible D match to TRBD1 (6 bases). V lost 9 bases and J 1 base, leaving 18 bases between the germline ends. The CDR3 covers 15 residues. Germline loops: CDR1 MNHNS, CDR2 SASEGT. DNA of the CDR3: TGTGCCAGTACCCGAGGGGGGGCCCAGAACACTGAAGCTTTCTTT. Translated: CASTRGGAQNTEAFF.

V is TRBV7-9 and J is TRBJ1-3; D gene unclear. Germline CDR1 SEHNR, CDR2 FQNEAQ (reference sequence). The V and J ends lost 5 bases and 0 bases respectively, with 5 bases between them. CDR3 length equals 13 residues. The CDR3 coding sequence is TGTGCCAGCAGCGCCTACTCTGGAAACACCATATATTTT. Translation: CASSAYSGNTIYF.

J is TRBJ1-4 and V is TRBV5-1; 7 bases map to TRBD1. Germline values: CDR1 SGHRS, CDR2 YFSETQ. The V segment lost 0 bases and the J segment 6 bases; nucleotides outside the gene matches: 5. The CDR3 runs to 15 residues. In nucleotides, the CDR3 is TGCGCCAGCAGCTTGGTACAGGGGCAAGATGAAAAACTGTTTTTT. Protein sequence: CASSLVQGQDEKLFF.

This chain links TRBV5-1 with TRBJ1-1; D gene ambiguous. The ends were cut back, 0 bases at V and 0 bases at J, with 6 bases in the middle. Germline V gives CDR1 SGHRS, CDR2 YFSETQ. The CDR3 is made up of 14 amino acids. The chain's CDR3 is CASSLAAVNTEAFF. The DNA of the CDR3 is TGCGCCAGCAGCTTGGCGGCAGTGAACACTGAAGCTTTCTTT.

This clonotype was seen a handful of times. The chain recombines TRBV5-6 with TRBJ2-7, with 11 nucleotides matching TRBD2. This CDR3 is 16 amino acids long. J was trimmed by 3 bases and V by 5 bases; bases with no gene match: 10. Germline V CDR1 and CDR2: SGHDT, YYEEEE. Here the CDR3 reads CASSRTSGPSRYEQYF. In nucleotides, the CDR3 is TGTGCCAGCAGTCGGACTAGCGGGCCTAGTCGCTACGAGCAGTACTTC.

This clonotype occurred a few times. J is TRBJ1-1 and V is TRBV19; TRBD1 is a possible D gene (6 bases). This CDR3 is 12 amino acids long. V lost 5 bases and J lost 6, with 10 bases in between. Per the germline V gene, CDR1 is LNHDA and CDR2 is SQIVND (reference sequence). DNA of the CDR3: TGTGCCAGTAGTGATCAGGGGTCTGAAGCTTTCTTT. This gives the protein CASSDQGSEAFF.

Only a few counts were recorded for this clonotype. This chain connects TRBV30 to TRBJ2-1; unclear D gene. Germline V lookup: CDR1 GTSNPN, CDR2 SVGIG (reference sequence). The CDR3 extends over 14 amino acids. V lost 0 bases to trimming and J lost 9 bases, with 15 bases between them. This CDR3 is CAWSVGPPVGEQFF. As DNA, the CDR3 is TGTGCCTGGAGTGTAGGGCCCCCCGTTGGTGAGCAGTTCTTC.

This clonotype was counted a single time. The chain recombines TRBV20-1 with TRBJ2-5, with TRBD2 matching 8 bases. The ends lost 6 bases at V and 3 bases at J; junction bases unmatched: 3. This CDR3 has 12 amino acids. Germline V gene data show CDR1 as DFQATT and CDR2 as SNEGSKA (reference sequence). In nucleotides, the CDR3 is TGCAGTGCCATTAGCGGGGAAGAGACCCAGTACTTC. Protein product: CSAISGEETQYF.

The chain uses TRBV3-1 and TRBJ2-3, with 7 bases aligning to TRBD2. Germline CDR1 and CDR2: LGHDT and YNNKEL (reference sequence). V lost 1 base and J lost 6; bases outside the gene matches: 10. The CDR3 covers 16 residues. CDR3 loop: CASSQVGGGPGDTQYF. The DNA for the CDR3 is TGTGCCAGCAGCCAAGTGGGGGGAGGGCCGGGGGATACGCAGTATTTT.